The next 28 T cell receptor beta chains were all read from a single sample in a study of T-cell reconstitution after alpha-beta-depleted transplantation in children. Preparing the TCRbeta library involved the use of unique molecular identifiers. TCRdb reprocessed the PCR reads with MiXCR, giving one entry per CDR3 protein. This sample has 280,000 or so distinct CDR3 sequences, with roughly 12% found just once. The sequences come from peripheral blood, collected 180 days after TCRalphabeta/CD19-depleted stem cell transplant. These receptors all come from a male patient aged 2-15 years who had a stem cell transplant for chronic granulomatous disease, so the T cells may come from the graft donor.

This clonotype was found many times. The chain joins TRBV5-1 to TRBJ2-1; tentatively, D is TRBD1 or TRBD2 (5 bases each). CDR1 and CDR2 from the germline V gene are SGHRS and YFSETQ. The CDR3 runs 18 residues. Trimming pared 0 bases from V and 4 bases from J, leaving 20 bases between. The CDR3 nucleotides are TGCGCCAGCAGCTTGGCCCCCGGTGGGCTAGCAGGGTACAATGAGCAGTTCTTC. This encodes CASSLAPGGLAGYNEQFF.

This clonotype was seen repeatedly, ten times or more. The V and J genes are TRBV24-1 and TRBJ2-7; 9 bases fit TRBD2. The trim removed 9 bases at V and 2 bases at J, leaving 7 bases unmatched. Looked up from germline, CDR1 is KGHDR and CDR2 is SFDVKD. This CDR3 comprises 14 residues. CDR3 DNA sequence: TGTGCCACCCTACTTCAGCGGGAGGCCTACGAGCAGTACTTC. Its protein product is CATLLQREAYEQYF.

About this clonotype itself: A read error may explain this, as a much larger clone is one base away. DNA of the CDR3: TGTGCCAGCAGTGACGTCGGGGGGAACACCGGGGAGCTGTTTTTT. Protein product: CASSDVGGNTGELFF. This chain joins TRBV6-4 and TRBJ2-2; a possible D gene is TRBD2 (6 bases). The germline V gene has CDR1 MRHNA and CDR2 SNTAGT. CDR3 size: 15 residues. Trimming left V 2 bases short and J 1 base short, with 8 bases between.

This chain connects TRBV20-1 to TRBJ2-1; the D call may be TRBD1 or TRBD2 (5 bases each). Trimming removed 6 bases from V and 5 bases from J, with 20 bases in between. CDR1 DFQATT and CDR2 SNEGSKA come from the germline V gene (reference sequence). The CDR3 has 15 residues. CDR3 DNA sequence: TGCAGTGCCCCTTCCCCGACATGGGGGAACAATGAGCAGTTCTTC. Its protein product is CSAPSPTWGNNEQFF.

The CDR3 is CASNRDRRNGELFF. The CDR3 region has the DNA TGCGCCAGCAACCGGGACAGGAGGAACGGGGAGCTGTTTTTT. This chain links TRBV10-2 with TRBJ2-2; 8 bases align to TRBD1. Losses at the gene ends were 7 bases for V and 7 bases for J; bases not matched to a gene: 8. The CDR3 contains 14 residues. Germline loops: CDR1 WSHSY, CDR2 SAAADI.

Only a few counts were recorded for this clonotype. The chain carries TRBV14 and TRBJ2-5; D gene unclear. The CDR3 spans 14 residues. Germline values: CDR1 SGHDN, CDR2 FVKESK. V lost 6 bases and J 5 bases, leaving 16 bases between the germline ends. The CDR3 reads CASSPRSNWETQYF. The CDR3 DNA sequence: TGTGCCAGCAGTCCTCGTTCAAATTGGGAGACCCAGTACTTC.

This clonotype showed up just once. A much larger clone lies one base from this, so it may be a read error. The V and J genes are TRBV5-1 and TRBJ2-3, with 7 bases matching TRBD2. V shed 3 bases and J 8 bases; nucleotides not matched to a gene: 12. In germline, CDR1 is SGHRS, CDR2 YFSETQ. The CDR3 spans 15 residues. CDR3 sequence: CASSSTRGVPGTQYF. The CDR3 coding sequence is TGCGCCAGCAGCTCCACACGGGGGGTTCCAGGTACGCAGTATTTT.

This clonotype was recorded many times. This rearrangement joins TRBV12-3 or TRBV12-4 to TRBJ2-1; 10 bases line up with TRBD2. The length of the CDR3 is 15 residues. With V trimmed by 6 bases and J by 6 bases, 8 bases remained unmatched. Here the CDR3 DNA reads TGTGCCAGCAGCCAACTAGCGGGACGCCCCAATGAGCAGTTCTTC. As protein: CASSQLAGRPNEQFF.

Regarding this clonotype: A much bigger clone sits one base away, suggesting this may be a read error. The rearrangement links TRBV20-1 to TRBJ2-7; 12 bases fit TRBD1. The CDR3 consists of 13 residues. From germline, CDR1 is DFQATT and CDR2 SNEGSKA (reference sequence). J lost 4 bases, V lost 6 bases, and 4 bases had no gene match. CDR3 sequence (DNA): TGCAGTGCCCGGGACAGGGGGCGTTACGAGCAGTACTTC. It codes for CSARDRGRYEQYF.

This clonotype was seen repeatedly, ten times or more. The chain combines TRBV5-1 with TRBJ2-3, with 12 bases fitting TRBD2. The CDR3 runs 17 residues. Germline loops: CDR1 SGHRS, CDR2 YFSETQ. V shed 2 bases, J shed 4 bases, and the junction held 8 bases outside the gene matches. CDR3 in amino acids: CASSLSPTSGSPDTQYF. In DNA, the CDR3 is TGCGCCAGCAGCTTATCTCCGACTAGCGGGAGCCCAGATACGCAGTATTTT.

This clonotype has at least ten counts. The chain couples TRBV10-3 to TRBJ1-6; D perhaps matches TRBD1 (6 bases). The CDR3 covers 14 residues. V dropped 3 bases and J dropped 7 bases, with 10 bases sitting between them. Germline-derived CDR1 and CDR2 are ENHRY and SYGVKD. The CDR3 nucleotides are TGTGCCATCAGTGATACAGGGTGGAATTCACCCCTCCACTTT. Its translation is CAISDTGWNSPLHF.

This clonotype was seen ten or more times. The chain recombines TRBV24-1 with TRBJ2-7; 14 bases match TRBD2. The V and J ends lost 9 bases and 2 bases, in that order; junction bases with no gene match: 2. Germline V gives CDR1 KGHDR, CDR2 SFDVKD. This CDR3 is built from 14 residues. CDR3 DNA sequence: TGTGCCACCGGGACTAGCGGGAGCACCTACGAGCAGTACTTC. Amino acid sequence: CATGTSGSTYEQYF.

The sample holds many counts of this clonotype. The chain carries TRBV15 and TRBJ2-2, with TRBD1 matching over 8 bases. Germline values: CDR1 LNHNV, CDR2 YYDKDF (reference sequence). This CDR3 has 13 residues. The ends lost 8 bases at V and 4 bases at J; junction bases unmatched: 3. The CDR3 nucleotides are TGTGCCACCGACAGGGGTTTCACCGGGGAGCTGTTTTTT. It specifies CATDRGFTGELFF.

This clonotype was found many times. The CDR3 protein is CATSGQTSNTDTQYF. The CDR3 coding sequence is TGTGCCACCAGCGGACAGACTAGTAACACAGATACGCAGTATTTT. The chain is built from TRBV15 and TRBJ2-3; D might be TRBD1 or TRBD2, each matching 6 bases. From germline, CDR1 is LNHNV and CDR2 YYDKDF (reference sequence). The CDR3 contains 15 residues. The germline V and J ends were trimmed by 5 bases and 2 bases, with 14 bases remaining between them.

This clonotype has ten or more counts. The chain combines TRBV2 with TRBJ1-1; D is unresolved. The CDR3 contains 15 residues. The germline V gene has CDR1 SNHLY and CDR2 FYNNEI. V gave up 2 bases and J gave up 6 bases, with 16 bases separating them. The CDR3 sequence: CASSESIGSVAEAFF. As DNA, the CDR3 is TGTGCCAGCAGTGAATCGATCGGCTCTGTCGCTGAAGCTTTCTTT.

This clonotype was picked up many times. J is TRBJ2-7 and V is TRBV7-2; a possible D gene is TRBD1 (6 bases). The CDR3 extends over 15 amino acids. V shed 1 base and J shed 2 bases, with 12 bases lying between them. Germline loops: CDR1 SGHTA, CDR2 FQGNSA. In DNA, the CDR3 is TGTGCCAGCAGCTTAGGGGGGCCAGGAACCTACGAGCAGTACTTC. Its protein product is CASSLGGPGTYEQYF.

V and J are TRBV5-1 and TRBJ2-7; unclear D gene. V shed 0 bases and J shed 4 bases, with 11 bases lying between them. The CDR3 runs to 14 residues. Germline-derived CDR1 and CDR2 are SGHRS and YFSETQ. The CDR3 loop is CASSLGQKQYEQYF. The CDR3 DNA reads TGCGCCAGCAGCTTGGGGCAGAAACAATACGAGCAGTACTTC.

This clonotype was seen ten or more times. The chain couples TRBV13 to TRBJ1-1; TRBD1 agrees at 7 bases. V shed 4 bases and J 3 bases; nucleotides not matched to a gene: 11. The CDR3 spans 16 residues. Germline V gene lookup returns CDR1 PRHDT and CDR2 FYEKMQ (reference sequence). The CDR3 DNA reads as TGTGCCAGCAGCTGGACGGGACAGAAAGCTGACACTGAAGCTTTCTTT. It specifies CASSWTGQKADTEAFF. The variable domain in full, completed from reference TRBV13 and TRBJ1-1, reads AAGVIQSPRHLIKEKRETATLKCYPIPRHDTVYWYQQGPGQDPQFLISFYEKMQSDKGSIPDRFSAQQFSDYHSELNMSSLELGDSALYFCASSWTGQKADTEAFFGQGTRLTVV.

At least ten counts were recorded for this clonotype. The chain is built from TRBV15 and TRBJ2-3; 11 positions agree with TRBD1. The CDR3 is 18 amino acids. The V segment lost 0 bases and the J segment 4 bases; nucleotides outside the gene matches: 9. Germline CDR1 LNHNV, CDR2 YYDKDF (reference sequence). The CDR3 coding sequence is TGTGCCACCAGCAGAGATCTCAGGGGGACAGGGGGACCAGATACGCAGTATTTT. Protein product: CATSRDLRGTGGPDTQYF.

To note about this clonotype: This may arise from a read error, as a much more abundant clone is one base away. The rearrangement uses TRBV7-2 and TRBJ2-7, with D maybe TRBD2 (6 bases). The CDR3 has 15 residues. CDR1 is SGHTA and CDR2 is FQGNSA in the germline V gene. Here the CDR3 reads CASILARSSEHEQYF. The CDR3 bases are TGTGCCAGCATCTTAGCGCGATCTAGCGAACACGAGCAGTACTTC. Variable domain in full (rest from reference TRBV7-2 and TRBJ2-7): GAGVSQSPSNKVTEKGKDVELRCDPISGHTALYWYRQSLGQGLEFLIYFQGNSAPDKSGLPSDRFSAERTGGSVSTLTIQRTQQEDSAVYLCASILARSSEHEQYFGPGTRLTVT.

Comments on this clonotype: This may be a read error, as it is one base from a much larger clone. This chain joins TRBV12-3 or TRBV12-4 and TRBJ2-1; possible D gene TRBD2, 7 bases. The CDR3 contains 18 residues. The CDR3 protein is CASSFVLRGGKLGNEEFF. CDR3 DNA sequence: TGTGCCAGCAGTTTCGTTTTGAGGGGGGGCAAATTGGGCAATGAGGAGTTCTTC.

There are many counts of this clonotype. The V call is TRBV5-1, the J call TRBJ2-1, with TRBD2 as a possible D gene (5 bases). V lost 0 bases and J 0 bases, leaving 13 bases between the germline ends. The CDR3 runs to 17 residues. The V gene's germline CDR1 is SGHRS and CDR2 YFSETQ. The CDR3 is CASSLGASGSSYNEQFF. The CDR3 DNA reads TGCGCCAGCAGCTTGGGAGCCTCGGGGAGCTCCTACAATGAGCAGTTCTTC. Drawing the rest from reference TRBV5-1 and TRBJ2-1, the complete variable domain is KAGVTQTPRYLIKTRGQQVTLSCSPISGHRSVSWYQQTPGQGLQFLFEYFSETQRNKGNFPGRFSGRQFSNSRSEMNVSTLELGDSALYLCASSLGASGSSYNEQFFGPGTRLTVL.

This clonotype was seen many times. V gene TRBV27 combines with J gene TRBJ2-3; 10 bases are a match to TRBD1. This CDR3 region has 16 residues. Germline trimming cut 4 bases from V and 3 bases from J; bases unmatched to any gene: 7. The germline V gene has CDR1 MNHEY and CDR2 SMNVEV (reference sequence). The CDR3 sequence: CASSSRQGAGTDTQYF. Here the CDR3 DNA reads TGTGCCAGCAGTTCTCGACAGGGGGCGGGAACAGATACGCAGTATTTT.

This clonotype was picked up many times. The chain is built from TRBV30 and TRBJ2-5; a weak D match, TRBD2 (6 bases). The V end lost 3 bases, the J end lost 4 bases, and 9 bases lay between the germline ends. The CDR3 runs 12 residues. Per the germline V gene, CDR1 is GTSNPN and CDR2 is SVGIG (reference sequence). CDR3 nucleotide sequence: TGTGCCTGGAGGGCCGGGAGAGAGACCCAGTACTTC. Translating it yields CAWRAGRETQYF.

This clonotype was recorded many times. V usage is TRBV5-1 and J usage is TRBJ2-1; D not certain. The V end was cut by 0 bases, the J end by 4 bases, with 8 bases between. This CDR3 is 14 amino acids long. The germline V gene encodes CDR1 SGHRS and CDR2 YFSETQ. This CDR3 reads CASSLVPGYNEQFF. The DNA for the CDR3 is TGCGCCAGCAGCTTGGTTCCAGGTTACAATGAGCAGTTCTTC.

This clonotype has just a few counts. V gene TRBV3-1 combines with J gene TRBJ2-1; 8 bases are shared with TRBD2. Germline CDR1 is LGHDT and CDR2 is YNNKEL (reference sequence). The J segment lost 3 bases and the V segment lost 2 bases, leaving 3 bases of the junction unmatched. The CDR3 consists of 15 residues. Here the CDR3 DNA reads TGTGCCAGCAGCCAACGAGCGGGAGTCTACAATGAGCAGTTCTTC. It encodes CASSQRAGVYNEQFF.

There are many counts of this clonotype. The V gene is TRBV12-3 or TRBV12-4, the J gene TRBJ2-1; possibly TRBD1 for D (5 bases). This CDR3 has 13 residues. Trimming shortened V by 3 bases and J by 15 bases, and 18 bases separated the two germline ends. Written as DNA, the CDR3 is TGTGCCAGCAGTTTTTCCCCGTCGGTCAGGGCGTTCTTC. As protein: CASSFSPSVRAFF.

Comment on this clonotype: A read error is possible here, since a much larger clone lies one base away. The chain uses TRBV20-1 and TRBJ1-5; D perhaps matches TRBD1 (6 bases). The CDR3 loop spans 14 amino acids. Between the trimmed V and J ends, which lost 4 bases and 3 bases, there was a span of 13 bases. Germline-derived CDR1 and CDR2 are DFQATT and SNEGSKA (reference sequence). CDR3 sequence reads: CSAMGGSTNQPQHF. CDR3 bases: TGCAGTGCTATGGGGGGCTCGACCAATCAGCCCCAGCATTTT.